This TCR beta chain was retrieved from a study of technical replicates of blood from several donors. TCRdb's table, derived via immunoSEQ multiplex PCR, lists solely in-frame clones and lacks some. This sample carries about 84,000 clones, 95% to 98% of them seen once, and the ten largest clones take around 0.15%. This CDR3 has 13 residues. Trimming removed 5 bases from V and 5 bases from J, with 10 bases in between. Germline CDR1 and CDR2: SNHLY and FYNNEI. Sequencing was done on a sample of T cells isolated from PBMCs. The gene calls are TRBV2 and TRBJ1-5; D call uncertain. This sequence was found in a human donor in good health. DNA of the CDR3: TGTGCCAGCAGTCAACAGCCACATCAGCCCCAGCATTTT. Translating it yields CASSQQPHQPQHF.